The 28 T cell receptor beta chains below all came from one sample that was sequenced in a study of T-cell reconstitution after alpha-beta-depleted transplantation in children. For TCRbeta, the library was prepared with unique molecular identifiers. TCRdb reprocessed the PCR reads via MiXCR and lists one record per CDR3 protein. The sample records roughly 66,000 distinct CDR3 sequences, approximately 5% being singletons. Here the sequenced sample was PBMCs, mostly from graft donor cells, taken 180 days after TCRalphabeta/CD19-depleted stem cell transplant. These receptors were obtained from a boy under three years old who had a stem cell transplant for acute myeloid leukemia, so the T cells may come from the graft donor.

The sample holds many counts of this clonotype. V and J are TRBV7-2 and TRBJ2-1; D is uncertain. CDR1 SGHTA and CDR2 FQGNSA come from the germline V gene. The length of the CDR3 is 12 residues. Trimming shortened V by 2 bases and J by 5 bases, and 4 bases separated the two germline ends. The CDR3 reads CASSLFDNEQFF. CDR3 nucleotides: TGTGCCAGCAGCTTATTCGACAATGAGCAGTTCTTC.

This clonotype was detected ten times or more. The CDR3 sequence is CSASRSSTDTQYF. CDR3 nucleotide sequence: TGCAGTGCTAGTCGGAGTAGCACAGATACGCAGTATTTT. The V and J genes are TRBV20-1 and TRBJ2-3; D is unclear. The CDR3 runs to 13 residues. Germline CDR1 reads DFQATT; CDR2 reads SNEGSKA (reference sequence). Trimming removed 3 bases at V and 0 bases at J, with 7 bases between.

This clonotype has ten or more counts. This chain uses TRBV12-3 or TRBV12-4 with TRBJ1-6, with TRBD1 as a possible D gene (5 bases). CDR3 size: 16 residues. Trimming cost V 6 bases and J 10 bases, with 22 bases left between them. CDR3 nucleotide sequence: TGTGCCAGCAGGGGACCCCTAATGGGAGGTGACTCACCCCTCCACTTT. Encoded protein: CASRGPLMGGDSPLHF.

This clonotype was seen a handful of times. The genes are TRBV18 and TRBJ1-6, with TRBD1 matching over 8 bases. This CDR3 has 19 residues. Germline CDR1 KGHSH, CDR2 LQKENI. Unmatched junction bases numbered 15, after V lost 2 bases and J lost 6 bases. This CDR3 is CASSPFAPDGTGLNSPLHF. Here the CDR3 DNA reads TGTGCCAGCTCACCATTCGCGCCCGACGGGACAGGCCTTAATTCACCCCTCCACTTT.

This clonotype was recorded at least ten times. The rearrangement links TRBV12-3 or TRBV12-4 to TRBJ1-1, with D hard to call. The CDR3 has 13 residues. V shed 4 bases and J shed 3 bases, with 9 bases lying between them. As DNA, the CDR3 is TGTGCCAGCAGTTCACGACTGTACACTGAAGCTTTCTTT. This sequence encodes CASSSRLYTEAFF.

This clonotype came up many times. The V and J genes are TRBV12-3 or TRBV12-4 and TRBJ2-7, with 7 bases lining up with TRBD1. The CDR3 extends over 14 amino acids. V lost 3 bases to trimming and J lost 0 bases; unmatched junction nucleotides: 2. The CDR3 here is CASSFNRGSYEQYF. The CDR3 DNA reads TGTGCCAGCAGTTTTAACAGGGGCTCCTACGAGCAGTACTTC.

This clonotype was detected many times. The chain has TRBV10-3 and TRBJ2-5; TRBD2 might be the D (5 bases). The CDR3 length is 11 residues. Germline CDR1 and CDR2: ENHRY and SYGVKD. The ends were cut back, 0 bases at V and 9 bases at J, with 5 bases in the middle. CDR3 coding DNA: TGTGCCATCAGTGAGTCCGGGGCCCAGTACTTC. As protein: CAISESGAQYF.

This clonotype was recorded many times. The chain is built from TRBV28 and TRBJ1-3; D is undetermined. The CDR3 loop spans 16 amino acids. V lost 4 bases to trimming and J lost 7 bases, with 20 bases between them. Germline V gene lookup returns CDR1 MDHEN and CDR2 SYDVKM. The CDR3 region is CASSSRWRVSGNTIYF. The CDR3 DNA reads TGTGCCAGCAGTTCGCGATGGAGGGTTAGCGGGAACACCATATATTTT.

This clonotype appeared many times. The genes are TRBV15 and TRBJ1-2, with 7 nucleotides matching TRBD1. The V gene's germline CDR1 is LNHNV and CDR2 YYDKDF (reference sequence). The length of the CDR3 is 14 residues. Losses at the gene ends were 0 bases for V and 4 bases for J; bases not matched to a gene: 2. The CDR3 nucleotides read TGTGCCACCAGCAGAGATGGGACAGCCTATGGCTACACCTTC. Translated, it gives CATSRDGTAYGYTF. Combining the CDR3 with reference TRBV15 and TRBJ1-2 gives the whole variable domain DAMVIQNPRYQVTQFGKPVTLSCSQTLNHNVMYWYQQKSSQAPKLLFHYYDKDFNNEADTPDNFQSRRPNTSFCFLDIRSPGLGDTAMYLCATSRDGTAYGYTFGSGTRLTVV.

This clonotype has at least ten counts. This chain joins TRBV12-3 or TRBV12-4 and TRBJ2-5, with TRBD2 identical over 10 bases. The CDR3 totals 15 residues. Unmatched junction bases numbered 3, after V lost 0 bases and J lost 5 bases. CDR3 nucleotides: TGTGCCAGCAGTTTAGCGCAAGCGGGGGGGGAGACCCAGTACTTC. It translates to CASSLAQAGGETQYF.

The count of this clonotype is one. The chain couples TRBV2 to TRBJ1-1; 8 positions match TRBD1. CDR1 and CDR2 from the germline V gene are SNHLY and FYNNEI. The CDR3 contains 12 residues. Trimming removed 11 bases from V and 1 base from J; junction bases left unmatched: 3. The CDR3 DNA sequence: TGTGCCCCCAGGGGGCGGAACACTGAAGCTTTCTTT. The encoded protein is CAPRGRNTEAFF.

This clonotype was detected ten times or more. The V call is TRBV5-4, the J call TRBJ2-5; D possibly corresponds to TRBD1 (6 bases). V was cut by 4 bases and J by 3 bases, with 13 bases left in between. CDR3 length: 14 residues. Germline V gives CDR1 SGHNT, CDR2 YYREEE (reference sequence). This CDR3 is CASSRPHREETQYF. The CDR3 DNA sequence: TGTGCCAGCAGCCGCCCGCACAGGGAAGAGACCCAGTACTTC.

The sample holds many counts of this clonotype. The CDR3 here is CAWRKRGDQETQYF. The CDR3 region has the DNA TGTGCCTGGAGGAAACGGGGGGACCAAGAGACCCAGTACTTC. V and J are TRBV30 and TRBJ2-5, with 7 bases aligning to TRBD2. This CDR3 comprises 14 residues. Looked up from germline, CDR1 is GTSNPN and CDR2 is SVGIG (reference sequence). V lost 3 bases and J lost 0; bases outside the gene matches: 4. The variable domain in full, completed from reference TRBV30 and TRBJ2-5, reads SQTIHQWPATLVQPVGSPLSLECTVEGTSNPNLYWYRQAAGRGLQLLFYSVGIGQISSEVPQNLSASRPQDRQFILSSKKLLLSDSGFYLCAWRKRGDQETQYFGPGTRLLVL.

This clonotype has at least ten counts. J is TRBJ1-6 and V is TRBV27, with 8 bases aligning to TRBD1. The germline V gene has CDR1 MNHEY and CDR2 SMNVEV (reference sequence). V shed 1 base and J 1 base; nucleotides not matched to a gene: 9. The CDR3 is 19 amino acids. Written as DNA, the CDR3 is TGTGCCAGCAGTTTATGGGCTTGGACAGGGTCATCCTATAATTCACCCCTCCACTTT. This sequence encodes CASSLWAWTGSSYNSPLHF.

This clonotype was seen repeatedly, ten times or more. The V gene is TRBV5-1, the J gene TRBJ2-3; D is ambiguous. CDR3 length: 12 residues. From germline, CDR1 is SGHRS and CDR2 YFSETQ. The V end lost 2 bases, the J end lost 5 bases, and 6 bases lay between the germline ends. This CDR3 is CASSFQQDTQYF. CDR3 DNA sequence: TGCGCCAGCAGCTTCCAGCAAGATACGCAGTATTTT. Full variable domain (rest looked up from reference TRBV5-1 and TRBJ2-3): KAGVTQTPRYLIKTRGQQVTLSCSPISGHRSVSWYQQTPGQGLQFLFEYFSETQRNKGNFPGRFSGRQFSNSRSEMNVSTLELGDSALYLCASSFQQDTQYFGPGTRLTVL.

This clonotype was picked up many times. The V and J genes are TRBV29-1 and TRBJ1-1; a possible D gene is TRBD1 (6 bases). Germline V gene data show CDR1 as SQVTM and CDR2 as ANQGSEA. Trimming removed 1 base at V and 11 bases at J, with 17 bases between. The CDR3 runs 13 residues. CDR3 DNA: TGCAGCGTTGAAGGACTTTTGACAGGCAATGCTTTCTTT. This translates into CSVEGLLTGNAFF.

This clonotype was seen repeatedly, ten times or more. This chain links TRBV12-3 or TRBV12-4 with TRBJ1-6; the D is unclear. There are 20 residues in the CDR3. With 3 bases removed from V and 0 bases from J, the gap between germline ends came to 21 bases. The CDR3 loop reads CASSFVLESAVSSYNSPLHF. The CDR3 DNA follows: TGTGCCAGCAGTTTTGTCCTCGAATCGGCCGTTAGCTCCTATAATTCACCCCTCCACTTT.

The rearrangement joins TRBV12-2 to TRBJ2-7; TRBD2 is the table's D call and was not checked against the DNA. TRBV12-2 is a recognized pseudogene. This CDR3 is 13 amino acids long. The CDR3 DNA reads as TGTGCAAGTCGCTTAGCAGGCGGGTACGAGCAGTACGTC. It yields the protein CASRLAGGYEQYV.

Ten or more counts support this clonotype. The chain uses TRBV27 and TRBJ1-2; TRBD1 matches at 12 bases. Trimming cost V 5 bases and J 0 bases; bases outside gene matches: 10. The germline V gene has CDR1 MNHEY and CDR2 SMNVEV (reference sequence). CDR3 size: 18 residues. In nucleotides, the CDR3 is TGTGCCAGCAGTCCGAACCGGGACAGGGGGCTCTCTAACTATGGCTACACCTTC. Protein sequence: CASSPNRDRGLSNYGYTF.

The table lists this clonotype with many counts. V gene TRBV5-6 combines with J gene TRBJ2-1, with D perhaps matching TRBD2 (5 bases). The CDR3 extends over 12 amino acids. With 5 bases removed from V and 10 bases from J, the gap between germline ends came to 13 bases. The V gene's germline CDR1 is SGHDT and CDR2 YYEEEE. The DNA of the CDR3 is TGTGCCAGCAGTTTAGCGAGTTGGGAGCAGTTCTTC. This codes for CASSLASWEQFF.

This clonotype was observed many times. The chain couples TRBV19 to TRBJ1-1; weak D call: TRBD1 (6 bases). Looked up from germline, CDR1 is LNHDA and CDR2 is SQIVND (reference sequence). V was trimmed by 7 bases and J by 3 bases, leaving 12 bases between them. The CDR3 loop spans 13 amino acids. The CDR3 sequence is CASTQGWDTEAFF. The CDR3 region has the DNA TGTGCCAGTACTCAGGGGTGGGACACTGAAGCTTTCTTT.

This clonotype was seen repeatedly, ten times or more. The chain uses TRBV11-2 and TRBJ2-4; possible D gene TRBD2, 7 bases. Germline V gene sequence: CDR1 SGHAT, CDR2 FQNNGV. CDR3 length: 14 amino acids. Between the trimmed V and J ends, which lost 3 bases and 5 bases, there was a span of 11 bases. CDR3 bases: TGTGCCAGCAGCTTCACAGGGAGGGAAAACATTCAGTACTTC. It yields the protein CASSFTGRENIQYF.

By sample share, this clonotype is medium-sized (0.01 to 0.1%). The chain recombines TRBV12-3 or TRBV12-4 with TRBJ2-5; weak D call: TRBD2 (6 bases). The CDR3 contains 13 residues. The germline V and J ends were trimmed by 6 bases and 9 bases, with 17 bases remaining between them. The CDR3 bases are TGTGCCAGCAGCTCATGGGGGGAGGAGTCCCAGTACTTC. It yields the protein CASSSWGEESQYF.

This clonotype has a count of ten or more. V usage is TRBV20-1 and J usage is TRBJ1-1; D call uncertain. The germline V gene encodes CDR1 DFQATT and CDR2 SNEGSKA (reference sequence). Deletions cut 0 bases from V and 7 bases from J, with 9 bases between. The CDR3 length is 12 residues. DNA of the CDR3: TGCAGTGCTAGAGATAAATCGATTGAAGCTTTCTTT. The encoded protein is CSARDKSIEAFF.

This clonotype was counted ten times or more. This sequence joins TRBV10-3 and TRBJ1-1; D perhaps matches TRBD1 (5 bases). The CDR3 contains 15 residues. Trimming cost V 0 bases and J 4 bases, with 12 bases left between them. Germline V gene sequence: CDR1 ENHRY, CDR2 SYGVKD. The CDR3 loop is CAISESEGRGTEAFF. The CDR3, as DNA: TGTGCCATCAGTGAGTCTGAGGGGAGGGGCACTGAAGCTTTCTTT.

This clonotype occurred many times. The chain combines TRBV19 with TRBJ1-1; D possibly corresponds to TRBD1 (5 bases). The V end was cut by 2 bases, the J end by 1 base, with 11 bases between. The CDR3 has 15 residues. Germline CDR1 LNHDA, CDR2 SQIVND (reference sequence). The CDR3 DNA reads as TGTGCCAGTAGTATACGGACATCTTCGAACACTGAAGCTTTCTTT. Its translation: CASSIRTSSNTEAFF.

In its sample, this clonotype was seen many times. The CDR3 loop is CASSPRDRFSYEQYF. Written as DNA, the CDR3 is TGTGCCAGCAGCCCAAGGGATCGCTTCTCCTACGAGCAGTACTTC. V and J are TRBV7-6 and TRBJ2-7; D is undetermined. Germline CDR1 SGHVS, CDR2 FNYEAQ. Trimming stripped 5 bases from V and 0 bases from J, with 14 bases between. The length of the CDR3 is 15 residues.

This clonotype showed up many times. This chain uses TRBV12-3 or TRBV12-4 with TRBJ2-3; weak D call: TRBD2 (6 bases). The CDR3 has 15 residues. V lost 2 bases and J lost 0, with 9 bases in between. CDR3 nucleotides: TGTGCCAGCAGTTTAATCGCGGGGAGCACAGATACGCAGTATTTT. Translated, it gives CASSLIAGSTDTQYF.